The source of this TCR beta chain is a study of regulatory T cells in long-lasting Graves disease. In this sample, this clonotype turned up a few times. The V segment lost 5 bases and the J segment 0 bases; nucleotides outside the gene matches: 5. The CDR3 totals 16 residues. Arm-PCR with iRepertoire HTBI primers amplified the CDR3 regions for these TCR beta libraries. From the multiplex PCR reads, TCRdb called clonotypes with MiXCR, one entry per CDR3 protein. The profile shows under 700,000 distinct CDR3 sequences, around 16% of them singletons. Time point given: newly diagnosed GD, antithyroid drugs for less than 3 months. Construction of the TCR library relied on RNA isolated from PBMCs. This same sample was also taken into another study, of T cells in Graves' hyperthyroidism and ophthalmopathy.

This receptor was identified in a woman aged 35 to 60 with Graves disease. V usage is TRBV12-3 or TRBV12-4 and J usage is TRBJ2-7; 12 positions agree with TRBD2. The material sequenced was peripheral blood mononuclear cells (PBMCs), taken at new diagnosis, from a patient treated with antithyroid drugs. The CDR3, as DNA: TGTGCCAGCAGTGTCGGACTAGCGGGGACCTCCTACGAGCAGTACTTC. Amino acids: CASSVGLAGTSYEQYF.